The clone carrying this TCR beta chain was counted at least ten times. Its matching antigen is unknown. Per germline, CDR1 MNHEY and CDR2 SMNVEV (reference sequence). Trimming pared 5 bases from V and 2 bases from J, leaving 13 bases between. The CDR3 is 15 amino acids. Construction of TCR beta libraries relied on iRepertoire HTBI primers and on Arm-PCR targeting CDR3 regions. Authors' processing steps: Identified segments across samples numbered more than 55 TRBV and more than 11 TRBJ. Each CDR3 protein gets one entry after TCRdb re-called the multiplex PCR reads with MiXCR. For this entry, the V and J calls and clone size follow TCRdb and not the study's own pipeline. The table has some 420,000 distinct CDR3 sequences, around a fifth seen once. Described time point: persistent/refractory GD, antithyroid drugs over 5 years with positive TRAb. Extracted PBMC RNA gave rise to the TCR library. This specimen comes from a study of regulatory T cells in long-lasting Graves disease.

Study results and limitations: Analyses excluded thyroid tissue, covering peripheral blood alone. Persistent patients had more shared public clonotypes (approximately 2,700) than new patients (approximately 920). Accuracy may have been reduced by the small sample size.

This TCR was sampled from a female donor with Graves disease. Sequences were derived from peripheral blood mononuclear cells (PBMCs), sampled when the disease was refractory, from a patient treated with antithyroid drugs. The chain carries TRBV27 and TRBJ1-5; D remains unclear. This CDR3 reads CASSQGIGGNQPQHF. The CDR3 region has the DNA TGTGCCAGCAGTCAAGGGATCGGGGGCAATCAGCCCCAGCATTTT.